These 14 T cell receptor beta chains originate from one sample sequenced in a study of blood T cell repertoires in COVID-19. Method: immunoSEQ multiplex PCR; TCRdb's copy keeps in-frame clones and lacks some. Of more than 95,000 clones listed, more than 80% are singletons. Material: peripheral blood. All receptors derive from a woman of 80 years or more with COVID-19, enrolled during active disease.

This clone appeared once. The chain employs TRBV20-1 and TRBJ1-1; D is undetermined. There are 11 residues in the CDR3. Trimming shortened V by 6 bases and J by 10 bases, and 15 bases separated the two germline ends. Per germline, CDR1 DFQATT and CDR2 SNEGSKA (reference sequence). Here the CDR3 DNA reads TGCAGTGCCAGAACAACAGAGGGAGCTTTCTTT. It specifies CSARTTEGAFF.

The chain couples TRBV5-1 to TRBJ2-7, with 7 bases identical to TRBD1. The germline CDR1 and CDR2 sequences are SGHRS and YFSETQ. The CDR3 length is 14 residues. V lost 4 bases and J lost 1; bases outside the gene matches: 5. The CDR3 loop is CASSPQGESYEQYF. As DNA, the CDR3 is TGCGCCAGCAGCCCCCAGGGGGAATCCTACGAGCAGTACTTC.

The rearrangement uses TRBV29-1 and TRBJ1-6; 9 nucleotides line up with TRBD1. This CDR3 has 13 residues. V was clipped by 6 bases and J by 10 bases; unmatched bases: 7. The germline V gene has CDR1 SQVTM and CDR2 ANQGSEA. The CDR3 here is CSVEQGAGSPLHF. The CDR3 DNA is TGCAGCGTCGAACAGGGGGCGGGCTCACCCCTCCACTTT.

This chain joins TRBV28 and TRBJ1-4, with 9 positions matching TRBD1. The length of the CDR3 is 15 residues. Germline loops: CDR1 MDHEN, CDR2 SYDVKM. The ends lost 4 bases at V and 4 bases at J; junction bases unmatched: 4. The CDR3 loop is CASSSGQGRNEKLFF. CDR3 in DNA: TGTGCCAGCAGTTCCGGACAGGGGCGTAATGAAAAACTGTTTTTT. The entire variable domain, with the rest obtained from reference TRBV28 and TRBJ1-4, is as follows: DVKVTQSSRYLVKRTGEKVFLECVQDMDHENMFWYRQDPGLGLRLIYFSYDVKMKEKGDIPEGYSVSREKKERFSLILESASTNQTSMYLCASSSGQGRNEKLFFGSGTQLSVL.

This chain uses TRBV9 with TRBJ2-1; no reliable D call. The CDR3 has 12 residues. In germline, CDR1 is SGDLS, CDR2 YYNGEE. Trimming left V 3 bases short and J 4 bases short, with 5 bases between. CDR3 amino acids: CASSALYNEQFF. In DNA, the CDR3 is TGTGCCAGCAGCGCTCTTTACAATGAGCAGTTCTTC.

As to this clone: One end of the junction is discordant with germline, which a read error may explain. V is TRBV7-7 and J is TRBJ2-5; TRBD2 matches at 13 bases. CDR1 and CDR2 from the germline V gene are SSHAT and FNYEAQ (reference sequence). This CDR3 spans 14 amino acids. The CDR3 spells CASTVLAGGETQYF. The CDR3 DNA is TGTGCTAGCACCGTACTAGCGGGAGGGGAGACCCAGTACTTC. The entire variable domain, with the rest obtained from reference TRBV7-7 and TRBJ2-5, is as follows: GAGVSQSPRYKVTKRGQDVTLRCDPISSHATLYWYQQALGQGPEFLTYFNYEAQPDKSGLPSDRFSAERPEGSISTLTIQRTEQRDSAMYRCASTVLAGGETQYFGPGTRLLVL.

The gene calls are TRBV9 and TRBJ1-1; weak D call: TRBD1 (6 bases). CDR3 length: 14 residues. V gave up 0 bases and J gave up 1 base, with 7 bases separating them. Germline CDR1 is SGDLS and CDR2 is YYNGEE. The CDR3 loop reads CASSVGGPNTEAFF. The CDR3 DNA sequence: TGTGCCAGCAGCGTAGGGGGGCCGAACACTGAAGCTTTCTTT.

J is TRBJ2-7 and V is TRBV28, with a weak D call TRBD2 (6 bases). V dropped 8 bases and J dropped 0 bases, with 17 bases sitting between them. This CDR3 contains 15 residues. CDR1 and CDR2 (germline): MDHEN, SYDVKM. CDR3 amino acids: CASGSAGLTSYEQYF. The CDR3 DNA is TGTGCCAGCGGTAGTGCGGGACTGACCTCCTACGAGCAGTACTTC. Full variable domain (rest looked up from reference TRBV28 and TRBJ2-7): DVKVTQSSRYLVKRTGEKVFLECVQDMDHENMFWYRQDPGLGLRLIYFSYDVKMKEKGDIPEGYSVSREKKERFSLILESASTNQTSMYLCASGSAGLTSYEQYFGPGTRLTVT.

The chain couples TRBV28 to TRBJ1-5; tentatively, D is TRBD1 (6 bases). CDR3 size: 14 residues. Trimming took off 7 bases at V and 6 bases at J, with 16 bases between the two ends. Per germline, CDR1 MDHEN and CDR2 SYDVKM. CDR3 protein: CASTHQGGAQPQHF. The CDR3 nucleotides are TGTGCCAGCACTCACCAAGGGGGGGCTCAGCCCCAGCATTTT.

V gene TRBV5-6 combines with J gene TRBJ1-4; 7 positions agree with TRBD1. The CDR3 sequence is 15 residues long. Trimming cost V 4 bases and J 8 bases; bases outside gene matches: 11. Germline values: CDR1 SGHDT, CDR2 YYEEEE. The CDR3 nucleotides read TGTGCCAGCAGCGGCTACACAGGGGTCGGAGAAAAACTGTTTTTT. This gives the protein CASSGYTGVGEKLFF.

The chain carries TRBV10-3 and TRBJ1-5, with 8 positions matching TRBD1. The CDR3 is 13 residues long. V shed 10 bases, J shed 1 base, and the junction held 3 bases outside the gene matches. Germline V gene data show CDR1 as ENHRY and CDR2 as SYGVKD. Written as DNA, the CDR3 is TGTGCCACCACAGGGGGGAGCAATCAGCCCCAGCATTTT. This encodes CATTGGSNQPQHF.

The V call is TRBV5-4, the J call TRBJ2-5; 8 positions agree with TRBD1. Germline V gene data show CDR1 as SGHNT and CDR2 as YYREEE (reference sequence). The CDR3 loop spans 13 amino acids. With 4 bases clipped from V and 13 bases from J, the junction kept 12 bases outside the gene matches. The CDR3 DNA is TGTGCCAGCAGCCGCTCCCAGGGGGCGGCTTGGTACTTC. Protein product: CASSRSQGAAWYF.

The CDR3 DNA reads TGTGCCAGCAGTGCACTCCAGGAACTCTATGGCTACACCTTC. Amino acids: CASSALQELYGYTF. This chain links TRBV2 with TRBJ1-2, with D unclear. Germline CDR1 and CDR2: SNHLY and FYNNEI. Trimming took 4 bases from V and 4 from J, leaving 13 bases between them. This CDR3 contains 14 residues.

CDR3 in amino acids: CASSERTFGEAFF. CDR3 nucleotide sequence: TGTGCCAGCAGCGAGCGTACGTTTGGTGAAGCTTTCTTT. The gene calls are TRBV9 and TRBJ1-1; unclear D gene. The germline V gene has CDR1 SGDLS and CDR2 YYNGEE. V lost 3 bases and J lost 7, with 13 bases in between. The CDR3 loop spans 13 amino acids. The whole variable domain, remainder taken from reference TRBV9 and TRBJ1-1, is DSGVTQTPKHLITATGQRVTLRCSPRSGDLSVYWYQQSLDQGLQFLIQYYNGEERAKGNILERFSAQQFPDLHSELNLSSLELGDSALYFCASSERTFGEAFFGQGTRLTVV.